This T cell receptor beta chain was found in a study of blood T cells in healthy people across ages. In its sample, this clonotype was seen a few times. Sample-barcoded 5' priming and a J-beta primer mix drove a second PCR of roughly 6 to 12 cycles. Unique molecular identifiers of 12 random nucleotides labeled each cDNA. TCRdb re-analysed the 5' RACE reads in MiXCR, keeping a single row per CDR3 protein. The sample carries 600,000 to 900,000 distinct CDR3 sequences, roughly 24% recorded once. V lost 1 base and J lost 2, with 8 bases in between. This CDR3 spans 14 amino acids. Per germline, CDR1 MGHDK and CDR2 SYGVNS. Samples each had at least 5.5 micrograms of total RNA extracted. These sequences were also reported in another study, on T cells of mothers and their children. That source reports: The output of TCR recombination is shaped by thymic selection similarly in related and unrelated pairs.

The sample consisted of blood. This receptor was taken from a boy between 5 and 17 years old in good health. The gene calls are TRBV25-1 and TRBJ2-5; D remains unclear. CDR3 coding DNA: TGTGCCAGCAGTGAATTCGGCGCGCAAGAGACCCAGTACTTC. Its translation: CASSEFGAQETQYF. The full variable domain, in which reference TRBV25-1 and TRBJ2-5 provide the parts outside the CDR3, is EADIYQTPRYLVIGTGKKITLECSQTMGHDKMYWYQQDPGMELHLIHYSYGVNSTEKGDLSSESTVSRIRTEHFPLTLESARPSHTSQYLCASSEFGAQETQYFGPGTRLLVL.